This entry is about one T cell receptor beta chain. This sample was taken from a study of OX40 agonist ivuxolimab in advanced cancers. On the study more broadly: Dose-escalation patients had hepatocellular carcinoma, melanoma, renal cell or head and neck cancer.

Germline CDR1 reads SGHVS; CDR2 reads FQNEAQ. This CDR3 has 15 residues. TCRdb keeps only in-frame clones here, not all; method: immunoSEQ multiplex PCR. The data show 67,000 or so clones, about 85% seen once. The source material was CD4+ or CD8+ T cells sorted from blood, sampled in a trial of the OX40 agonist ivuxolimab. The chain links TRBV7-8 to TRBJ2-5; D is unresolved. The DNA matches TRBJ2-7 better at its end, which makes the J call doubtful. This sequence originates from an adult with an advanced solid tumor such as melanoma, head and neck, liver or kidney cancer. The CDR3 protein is CASSPMLGRPYEQYF. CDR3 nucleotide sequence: TGTGCCAGCAGCCCCATGTTGGGCCGTCCCTACGAGCAGTACTTC.